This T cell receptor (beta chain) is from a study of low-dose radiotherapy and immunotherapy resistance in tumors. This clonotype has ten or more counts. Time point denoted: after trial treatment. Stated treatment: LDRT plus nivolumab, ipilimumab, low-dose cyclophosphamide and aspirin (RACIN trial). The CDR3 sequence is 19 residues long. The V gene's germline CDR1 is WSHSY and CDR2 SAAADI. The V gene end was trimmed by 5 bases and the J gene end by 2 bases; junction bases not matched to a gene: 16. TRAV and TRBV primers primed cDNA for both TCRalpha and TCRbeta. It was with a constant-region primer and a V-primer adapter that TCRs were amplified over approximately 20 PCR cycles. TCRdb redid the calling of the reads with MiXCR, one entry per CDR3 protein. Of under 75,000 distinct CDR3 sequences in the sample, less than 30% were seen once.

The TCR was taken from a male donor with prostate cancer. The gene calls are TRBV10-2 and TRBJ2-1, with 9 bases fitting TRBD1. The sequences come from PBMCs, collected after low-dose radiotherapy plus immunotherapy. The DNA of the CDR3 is TGCGCCAGCAGTCAGCCTGGGACAGGGTTTGTCAGGACCTACAATGAGCAGTTCTTC. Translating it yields CASSQPGTGFVRTYNEQFF.